This TCR beta chain emerged from a study of blood T cell repertoires in COVID-19. As for the study in general: The United States, Italy and Spain supplied acute and convalescent COVID-19 samples.

Per the original data handling: Estimation of nucleated cell counts relied on the amplification of reference gene primers. The data were produced by immunoSEQ multiplex PCR, yet TCRdb's version contains in-frame clones alone and is incomplete. That table supplies the V and J calls and clone size; D and trimming were determined from the DNA. The sample consists of about 180,000 clones, roughly 85% of them appearing once. Participants were aged roughly 18 to 89 years from more than 20 US areas. The study assigned cohorts using participant-reported clinical history. Germline V gene data show CDR1 as SGHVS and CDR2 as FNYEAQ. The CDR3 length is 14 residues. The V gene end was trimmed by 1 base and the J gene end by 2 bases; junction bases not matched to a gene: 1.

The sequencing input was PBMCs or T cells enriched from blood (not recorded which). The chain joins TRBV7-6 to TRBJ2-7, with TRBD2 matching over 8 bases. This clonotype was obtained from a woman aged 18-35 years who had recovered from COVID-19. This CDR3 is CASSLVAGTYEQYF. DNA for the CDR3: TGTGCCAGCAGCTTAGTAGCGGGGACCTACGAGCAGTACTTC.